The sequence of this T cell receptor beta chain was determined in a study of shared clonotypes between healthy human individuals. Authors' methods: There were no quality scores in the junction-only immunoSEQ sequences, so filtering differed. Method: immunoSEQ multiplex PCR; TCRdb's copy keeps in-frame clones and lacks some. V, J and clone size derive from that table, while D and trimming were established from the DNA sequence. The sample contains approximately 600,000 clones, roughly 95% of which appear only once. Worth noting for this clone: Its matching antigen is unknown.

Notes on the study in general: A handful of donors shared around 5.1% of their naive CD4 clonotypes. Generation of non-shared clonotypes was less probable than generation of clonotypes shared by all four donors.

As defined, naive CD8 cells were CD45RO-negative and positively selected for CCR7, with terminally differentiated effector memory CD45RA+ cells excluded. Adult donors, all healthy and HIV-negative, had no recent acute infections or vaccinations. Material: naive CD8+ T cells sorted from blood. The source is a woman aged 30 to 39 in good health.

This chain's CDR3 is CASSEGDRGLYGYTF. The CDR3 coding sequence is TGTGCCAGCAGTGAAGGGGACAGGGGCCTCTATGGCTACACCTTC. This chain joins TRBV6-4 and TRBJ1-2; 10 positions match TRBD1. This CDR3 is built from 15 residues. The junction had 5 bases not matched to a gene; V was cut back by 3 bases and J by 4 bases. Germline V CDR1 and CDR2: MRHNA, SNTAGT.